These T cell receptor beta chains were read from a single sample in a study of blood T cells in healthy people across ages. TCRdb ran MiXCR on the 5' RACE reads and lists one entry per CDR3 protein. The repertoire holds around 670,000 distinct CDR3 sequences, with under 30% as singletons. The specimen sequenced was blood. The receptors shown here come from a woman older than 75 in good health. CDR3s include the opening cysteine and the closing phenylalanine or tryptophan. Clone size appears in some rows only: once, few, many, or a class for an expanded clone.

v_gene	abundance	len	j_gene	CDR3aa
TRBV30	-	17	TRBJ1-2	CAWSPWTGAVGGYGYTF
TRBV5-6	few	16	TRBJ2-2	CASSRAPGQGAGELFF
TRBV12-3/TRBV12-4	-	15	TRBJ2-2	CASSLSGGSTGELFF
TRBV7-2	-	16	TRBJ2-1	CASSLGTGGARNEQFF
TRBV6-5	many	12	TRBJ2-7	CASRKDTYEQYF
TRBV3-1	-	15	TRBJ2-4	CTSSQRGLAMDIQYF
TRBV15	many	14	TRBJ2-1	CATSRDLSEGEQFF
TRBV4-2	many	15	TRBJ1-2	CASSQEAWAEYGYTF
TRBV12-3/TRBV12-4	-	17	TRBJ2-5	CASSGLGLAGGVETQYF
TRBV12-3/TRBV12-4	-	16	TRBJ2-3	CASSPPAGLSTGTQYF
TRBV7-2	few	13	TRBJ1-6	CASSLGGLVALHF
TRBV5-1	few	16	TRBJ1-1	CASSLATGRLGTEAFF
TRBV6-5	many	13	TRBJ1-5	CASSQGTYWPQHF
TRBV20-1	many	11	TRBJ2-3	CSALVGDTQYF
TRBV7-2	many	14	TRBJ1-2	CASSFATGRYGYTF
TRBV6-5	many	12	TRBJ2-1	CASGRPGARKFF
TRBV7-2	-	15	TRBJ2-3	CASSLEGFGADTQYF